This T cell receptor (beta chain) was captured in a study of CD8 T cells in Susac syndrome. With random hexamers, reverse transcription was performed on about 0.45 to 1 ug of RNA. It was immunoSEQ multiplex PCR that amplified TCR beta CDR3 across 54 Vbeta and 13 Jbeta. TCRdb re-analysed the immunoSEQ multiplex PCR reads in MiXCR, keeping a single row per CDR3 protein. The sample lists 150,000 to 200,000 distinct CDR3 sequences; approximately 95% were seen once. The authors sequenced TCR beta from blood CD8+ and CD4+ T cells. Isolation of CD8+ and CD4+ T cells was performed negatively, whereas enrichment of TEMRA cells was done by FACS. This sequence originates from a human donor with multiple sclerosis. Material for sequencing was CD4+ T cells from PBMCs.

DNA for the CDR3: TGCAGTGCTAGTGAAGCTAGCGGGAGGTACGAGCAGTACTTC. It translates to CSASEASGRYEQYF. The rearrangement links TRBV20-1 to TRBJ2-7, with 11 bases fitting TRBD2. V dropped 3 bases and J dropped 4; count of bases not matched to a gene: 5. CDR1 DFQATT and CDR2 SNEGSKA come from the germline V gene (reference sequence). The CDR3 consists of 14 residues.